This T cell receptor beta chain is from a study of sequential checkpoint blockade in melanoma. Background on the study: Arm A got nivolumab then ipilimumab; arm B the reverse, 1:1. Both treatment sequences were followed by maintenance nivolumab.

Noted treatment: randomized to nivolumab then ipilimumab (arm A) or the reverse (arm B). No patient had prior DNA-damaging chemotherapy. Live CD3+CD8+ CD19− CD56− cells were sorted from PBMCs. V was trimmed by 5 bases and J by 3 bases, leaving 13 bases between them. CDR3 length equals 14 residues. Germline CDR1 is SGHVS and CDR2 is FNYEAQ. Sequenced by immunoSEQ multiplex PCR; TCRdb stores in-frame clones only, minus some. The sample carries 15,000 to 20,000 clones, roughly 70% recorded once. The source was CD8+ T cells sorted from blood (inferred from file names), collected from a patient given nivolumab and ipilimumab in sequence. The receptor comes from a human donor with melanoma. The V gene is TRBV7-6, the J gene TRBJ1-1; D is unclear. In nucleotides, the CDR3 is TGTGCCAGCAGCCTGACACTCACCTACACTGAAGCTTTCTTT. The encoded protein is CASSLTLTYTEAFF.